These T cell receptor beta chains were read from a single sample in a study of sequential checkpoint blockade in melanoma. The assay was immunoSEQ multiplex PCR, and TCRdb's table has in-frame clones only and misses some. The table has more than 30,000 clones, roughly 32% seen once; the top ten hold under 2%. Here the sequenced sample was tumor tissue (inferred from file names), taken from a patient given nivolumab and ipilimumab in sequence. These receptors came from a human donor with melanoma. Both conserved end residues are part of each CDR3. The order of the fields is CDR3 length, clone size, J gene, V gene, D gene, CDR3 protein, CDR3 DNA. The D gene is left open where the match is weak. Clone size is given for some rows only: seen once, a few or many times, or a class if the clone is expanded.

>15|many|TRBJ1-1|TRBV11-3|.
CASSLVRGWDTEAFF
TGTGCCAGCAGCTTAGTCCGGGGGTGGGACACTGAAGCTTTCTTT
>14|few|TRBJ2-3|TRBV30|.
CAWRGGARTDTQYF
TGTGCCTGGAGAGGGGGGGCGCGCACAGATACGCAGTATTTT
>13|.|TRBJ2-5|TRBV29-1|.
CSVDQGTQETQYF
TGCAGCGTTGATCAGGGGACTCAAGAGACCCAGTACTTC
>15|.|TRBJ1-2|TRBV30|.
CAWTAPGAANYGYTF
TGTGCCTGGACCGCCCCGGGAGCAGCTAACTATGGCTACACCTTC
>16|.|TRBJ2-5|TRBV23-1|TRBD2
CASSQDWGLLQETQYF
TGCGCCAGCAGCCAAGATTGGGGACTACTCCAAGAGACCCAGTACTTC
>18|few|TRBJ2-6|TRBV11-3|.
CASSLDGRPSSGANVLTF
TGTGCCAGCAGCTTAGATGGCAGACCCAGCTCTGGGGCCAACGTCCTGACTTTC
>14|.|TRBJ1-2|TRBV19|.
CASTPDRRNYGYTF
TGTGCCAGTACCCCCGACAGACGTAACTATGGCTACACCTTC
>14|few|TRBJ2-7|TRBV6-8|.
CASSYGQGIYEQYF
TGTGCCAGCAGTTACGGGCAGGGGATCTACGAGCAGTACTTC
>17|few|TRBJ2-1|TRBV23-1|TRBD2
CASSQDQLAASYNEQFF
TGCGCCAGCAGCCAAGATCAACTAGCGGCCTCCTACAATGAGCAGTTCTTC
>16|.|TRBJ2-3|TRBV10-2|TRBD2
CASSESSGERTDTQYF
TGCGCCAGCAGTGAGTCAAGCGGGGAACGCACAGATACGCAGTATTTT
>16|.|TRBJ2-1|TRBV18|TRBD2
CASSPLGQGGHNEQFF
TGTGCCAGCTCACCACTAGGGCAGGGAGGGCACAATGAGCAGTTCTTC
>14|few|TRBJ1-2|TRBV6-8|.
CASSEVDWDYGYTF
TGTGCCAGCAGTGAGGTCGACTGGGACTATGGCTACACCTTC
>15|many|TRBJ2-7|TRBV11-3|.
CASSRIATDSYEQYF
TGTGCCAGCAGCCGAATAGCGACCGACTCCTACGAGCAGTACTTC
>15|.|TRBJ1-5|TRBV28|TRBD1
CASSLLSTGYQPQHF
TGTGCCAGCAGTTTACTATCGACAGGGTATCAGCCCCAGCATTTT
>14|.|TRBJ2-7|TRBV9|.
CASSRYSGPYEQYF
TGTGCCAGCAGTCGTTATAGCGGTCCCTACGAGCAGTACTTC
>13|few|TRBJ2-1|TRBV23-1|.
CASSLNSGGEQFF
TGCGCCAGCAGCCTGAATAGCGGCGGTGAGCAGTTCTTC
>15|many|TRBJ1-1|TRBV11-3|TRBD1
CASSTSGTVNTEAFF
TGTGCCAGCAGCACTTCCGGGACAGTGAACACTGAAGCTTTCTTT
>14|many|TRBJ2-1|TRBV11-3|.
CASSPLGDENEQFF
TGTGCCAGCAGCCCCCTGGGCGATGAGAATGAGCAGTTCTTC
>13|.|TRBJ1-1|TRBV6-8|.
CAITRGEDTEAFF
TGTGCCATCACGAGGGGGGAGGACACTGAAGCTTTCTTT
>14|.|TRBJ2-5|TRBV11-3|TRBD2
CASSRMGGQETQYF
TGTGCCAGCAGCCGGATGGGAGGGCAAGAGACCCAGTACTTC
>16|.|TRBJ2-2|TRBV11-3|TRBD2
CASGASRTSGYGELFF
TGTGCCAGCGGGGCGTCCAGGACTAGCGGGTACGGGGAGCTGTTTTTT
>17|.|TRBJ1-1|TRBV28|.
CASSLRQDQGGGTEAFF
TGTGCCAGCAGTTTAAGACAGGATCAAGGTGGAGGGACTGAAGCTTTCTTT
>12|.|TRBJ2-7|TRBV30|.
CAWSSNSDEQYF
TGTGCCTGGAGTTCTAACTCTGACGAGCAGTACTTC
>13|few|TRBJ2-7|TRBV18|.
CASSPLGVCEQYF
TGTGCCAGCTCACCATTAGGGGTATGCGAGCAGTACTTC
>15|.|TRBJ1-6|TRBV6-8|TRBD1
CASKEGRGLGSPLHF
TGTGCCAGCAAGGAGGGGAGGGGGCTGGGTTCACCCCTCCACTTT
>14|few|TRBJ2-1|TRBV10-3|.
CATTEGGPLYEQFF
TGTGCCACCACGGAGGGGGGCCCCTTATATGAGCAGTTCTTC
>17|.|TRBJ1-6|TRBV15|.
CATSRVAYGRTNSPLHF
TGTGCCACCAGCAGAGTAGCGTATGGCAGAACTAATTCACCCCTCCACTTT